This T cell receptor beta chain was documented in a study of blood T cell repertoires in COVID-19. Study-wide background: Spain, Italy and the United States supplied samples that represented acute and convalescent COVID-19.

As originally analysed: Reference gene primer amplification gave nucleated cell count estimates. Sequencing used immunoSEQ multiplex PCR; TCRdb keeps in-frame clones, though not all of them. That table furnishes V, J and clone size, whereas the DNA furnished D and trimming. The sample has around 40,000 clones, about nine tenths seen once. Germline V gene data show CDR1 as SGHRS and CDR2 as YFSETQ. The CDR3 is made up of 17 amino acids. J gave up 2 bases and V 2 bases, and 12 bases lay outside the gene matches. The chain joins TRBV5-1 to TRBJ2-7; 8 bases are a match to TRBD1. This sequence originates from a human donor in a cohort sampled during active COVID-19. The sequenced sample was peripheral blood. The CDR3 DNA sequence: TGCGCCAGCAGCTTAGCTCCTCTCGACAGGGGACCCTACGAGCAGTACTTC. This encodes CASSLAPLDRGPYEQYF.